The entry that follows covers one T cell receptor beta chain sequence. Its antigen remains unidentified. This is a mouse receptor, so gene names and germline sequences are those of the mouse. The read comes to an end 1 residue before the CDR3 does, leaving the germline J gene to fill in the end. Explained via the paper, the time point label denotes: mouse harvest day 7 after allogeneic transplant. Mouse grafts consisting of 10^7 T-cell-depleted bone marrow cells combined with 10^6 splenic CD5+ T cells were administered by tail vein injection. Mouse GVHD was modeled in a major MHC-mismatch B6 (H2b) into BALB/c (H2d) model, with tissues profiled at day 7 or 14. On day 7 or 14 post-transplant, mouse tissues and retro-orbital blood were harvested with separate sterile tools for each animal, and livers were flushed beforehand. Before genomic DNA isolation with the DNeasy Blood & Tissue Kit, mouse tissues were minced with razor blades in buffered saline.

V is clipped by 5 bases and J by 0 bases, and the sequence between their germline boundaries is 3 bases long. The CDR3, from cysteine to phenylalanine, totals 12 residues. Part of the CDR3 DNA is given, 33 bases translated from base 1. According to the germline V gene (reference sequence), CDR1 reads SNHLY and CDR2 reads FYNGKV. The library was produced with the immunoSEQ multiplex PCR assay. TCRbeta CDR3 sequencing was done by Adaptive Biotechnologies at survey depth, reporting CDR3 sequences, V/J genes, productive frequency and template counts. TCR beta CDR3 regions were amplified from genomic DNA instead of RNA. The study's processing was this. Jensen-Shannon divergence served to quantify pairwise repertoire overlap between tissues, with 0 meaning identical and 1 meaning complete divergence. Tissues were grouped by single-linkage agglomerative hierarchical clustering of pairwise JSD values, and the clustering results were shown as dendrograms. GLIPH2 was run on all patient samples with simulation_depth 1000, kmer_min_depth 3, cdr3_length_cutoff 8, keeping groups with more than two unique CDR3s. A standardized tissue-overlap score extrapolated Jaccard GLIPH-group overlap across patients to a standard repertoire size of 1000 clones. Linear mixed-effect models, with tissue included as a fixed effect and individual included as a random effect, were used to assess associations of diversity with clinical or experimental variables. This is the immuneACCESS table as TCRdb keeps it, with only in-frame sequences that have V and J called. A part of the clones is gone; compared with another copy, unresolved V genes explain less than half, and the rest is unexplained. V and J calls and clone size are copied from that table; D and trimming were computed from the DNA. This sample has some 6,700 clones in its table, and about 50% of those were observed once. 3.8% of the sample comes from the top ten.

The sample is drawn from a study of tissue T cells after allogeneic stem cell transplantation (dated by TCRdb to the early 2020s). Background for the entire study: TCR beta repertoires were profiled across many tissues obtained from research autopsies of patients with and without GVHD, as well as in mouse models of GVHD. The human part of the study was a prospective observational study with no blinding and no randomization. Here is what the overall study found, with its caveats: A small and clinically heterogeneous patient cohort was studied, and sampling depth was acknowledged as a limitation. Within patients, how anatomically similar tissues were was a major factor shaping TCR repertoire composition, regardless of disease or transplant status. The study did not determine which tissue TCRs were alloreactive or antigen-specific, and some clones might have been persisting host cells. Not many T cell clones showed up in more than one patient, yet clustering based on motifs uncovered repertoire signatures that were shared across patients in a tissue-specific way. In both patients and mice, T cells from blood and spleen covered only a limited part of the TCR repertoire found in tissues.

The clonotype was recovered from a female BALB/c mouse given C57BL/6 T cells with graft-versus-host disease after an allogeneic hematopoietic cell transplant. The rearrangement joined TRBV3 to TRBJ2-3; no D gene call is confident. Sequences were obtained from gut tissue. CDR3 region: CASSPSAETLYF. The CDR3 DNA, read in part, is TGTGCCAGCAGCCCCAGTGCAGAAACGCTGTAT.